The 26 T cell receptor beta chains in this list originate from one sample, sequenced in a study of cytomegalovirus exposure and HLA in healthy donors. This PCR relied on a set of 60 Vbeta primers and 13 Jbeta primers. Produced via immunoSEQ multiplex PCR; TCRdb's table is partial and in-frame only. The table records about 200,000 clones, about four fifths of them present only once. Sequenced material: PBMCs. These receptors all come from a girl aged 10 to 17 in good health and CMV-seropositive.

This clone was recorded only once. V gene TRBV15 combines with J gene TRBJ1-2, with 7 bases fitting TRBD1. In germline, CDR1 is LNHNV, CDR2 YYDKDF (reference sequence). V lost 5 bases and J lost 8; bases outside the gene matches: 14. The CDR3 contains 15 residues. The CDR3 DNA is TGTGCCACCAGCCCCACCCAGGACAGGACGAGGGGCTACACCTTC. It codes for CATSPTQDRTRGYTF.

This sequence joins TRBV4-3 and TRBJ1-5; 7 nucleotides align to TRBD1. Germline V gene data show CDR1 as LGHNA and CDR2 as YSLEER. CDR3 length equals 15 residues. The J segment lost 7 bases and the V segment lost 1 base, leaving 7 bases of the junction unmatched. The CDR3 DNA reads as TGCGCCAGCAGCCAAGTCCGACAGGGAGGCCAGCCCCAGCATTTT. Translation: CASSQVRQGGQPQHF.

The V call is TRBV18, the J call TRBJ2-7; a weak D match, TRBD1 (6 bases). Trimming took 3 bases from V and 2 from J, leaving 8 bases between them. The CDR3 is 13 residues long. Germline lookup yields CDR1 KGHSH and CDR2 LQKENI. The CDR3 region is CASSPGTTYEQYF. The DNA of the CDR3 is TGTGCCAGCTCACCCGGGACAACCTACGAGCAGTACTTC.

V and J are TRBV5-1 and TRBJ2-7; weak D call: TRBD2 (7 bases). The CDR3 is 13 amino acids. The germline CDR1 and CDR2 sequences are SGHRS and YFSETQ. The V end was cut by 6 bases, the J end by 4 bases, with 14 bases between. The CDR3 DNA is TGCGCCAGCATGGACAGCGGGGCGTACGAGCAGTACTTC. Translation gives CASMDSGAYEQYF.

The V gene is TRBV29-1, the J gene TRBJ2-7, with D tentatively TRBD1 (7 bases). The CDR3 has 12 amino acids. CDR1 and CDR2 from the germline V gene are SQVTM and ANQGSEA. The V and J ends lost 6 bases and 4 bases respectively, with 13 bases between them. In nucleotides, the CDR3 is TGCAGCGTCCAGGGGGGTGGGTACGAGCAGTACTTC. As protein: CSVQGGGYEQYF.

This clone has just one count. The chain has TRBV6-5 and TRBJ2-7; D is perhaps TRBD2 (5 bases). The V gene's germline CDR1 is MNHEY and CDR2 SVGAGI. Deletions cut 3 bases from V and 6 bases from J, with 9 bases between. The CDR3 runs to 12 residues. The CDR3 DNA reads TGTGCCAGCAGTTATTTGGGAGCCGAGCAGTACTTC. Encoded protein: CASSYLGAEQYF.

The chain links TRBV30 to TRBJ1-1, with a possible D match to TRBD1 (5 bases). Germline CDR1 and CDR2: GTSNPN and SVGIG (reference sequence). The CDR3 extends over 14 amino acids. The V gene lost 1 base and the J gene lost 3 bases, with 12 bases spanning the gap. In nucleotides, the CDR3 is TGTGCCTGGAGTGATCAGGGAGGGCACACTGAAGCTTTCTTT. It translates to CAWSDQGGHTEAFF.

The CDR3 nucleotides are TGTGCCAGCAGCTCCTCGTTGGGACAGGGGGTCGAGACCCAGTACTTC. It translates to CASSSSLGQGVETQYF. The genes are TRBV7-2 and TRBJ2-5; 11 bases align to TRBD1. Germline CDR1 is SGHTA and CDR2 is FQGNSA. The J segment lost 5 bases and the V segment lost 4 bases, leaving 9 bases of the junction unmatched. The CDR3 is made up of 16 amino acids.

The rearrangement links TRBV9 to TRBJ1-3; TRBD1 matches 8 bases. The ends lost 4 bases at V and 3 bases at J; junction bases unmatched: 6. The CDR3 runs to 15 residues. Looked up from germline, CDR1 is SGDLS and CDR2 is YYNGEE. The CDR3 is CASSSGQGSGNTIYF. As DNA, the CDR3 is TGTGCCAGCAGCTCCGGACAGGGCAGTGGAAACACCATATATTTT.

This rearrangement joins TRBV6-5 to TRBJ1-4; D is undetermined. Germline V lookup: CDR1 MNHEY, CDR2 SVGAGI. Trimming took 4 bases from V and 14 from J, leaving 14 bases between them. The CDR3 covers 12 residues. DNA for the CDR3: TGTGCCAGCAGTTTCGGACCGGGAGGTCTGTTTTTT. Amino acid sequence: CASSFGPGGLFF.

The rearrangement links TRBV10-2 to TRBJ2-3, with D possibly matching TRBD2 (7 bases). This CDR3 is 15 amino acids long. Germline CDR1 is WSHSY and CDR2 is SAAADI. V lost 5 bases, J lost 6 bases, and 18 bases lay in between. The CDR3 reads CASSYWGGAGDTQYF. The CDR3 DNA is TGCGCCAGCAGTTACTGGGGGGGGGCCGGTGATACGCAGTATTTT.

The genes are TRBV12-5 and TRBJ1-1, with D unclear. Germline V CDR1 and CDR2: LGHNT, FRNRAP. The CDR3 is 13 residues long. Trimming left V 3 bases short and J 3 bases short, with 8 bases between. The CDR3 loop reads CASGFMADTEAFF. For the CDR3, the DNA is TGTGCTAGTGGTTTTATGGCGGACACTGAAGCTTTCTTT.

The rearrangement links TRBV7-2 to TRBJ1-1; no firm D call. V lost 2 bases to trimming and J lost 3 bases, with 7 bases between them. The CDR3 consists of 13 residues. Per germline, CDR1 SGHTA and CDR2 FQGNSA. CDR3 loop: CASSLRRDTEAFF. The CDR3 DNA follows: TGTGCCAGCAGCTTAAGGAGGGACACTGAAGCTTTCTTT.

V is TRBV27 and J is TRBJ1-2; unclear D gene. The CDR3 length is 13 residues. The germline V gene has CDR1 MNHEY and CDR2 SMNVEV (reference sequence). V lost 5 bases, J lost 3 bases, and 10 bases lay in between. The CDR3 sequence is CASSPSWHYGYTF. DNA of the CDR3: TGTGCCAGCAGTCCCTCTTGGCACTATGGCTACACCTTC.

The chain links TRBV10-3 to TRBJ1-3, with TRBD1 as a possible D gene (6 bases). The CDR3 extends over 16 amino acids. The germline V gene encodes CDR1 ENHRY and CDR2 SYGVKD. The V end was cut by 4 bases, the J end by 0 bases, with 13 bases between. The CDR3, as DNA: TGTGCCATCAGTGCGGGACACCTGAGCTCTGGAAACACCATATATTTT. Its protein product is CAISAGHLSSGNTIYF.

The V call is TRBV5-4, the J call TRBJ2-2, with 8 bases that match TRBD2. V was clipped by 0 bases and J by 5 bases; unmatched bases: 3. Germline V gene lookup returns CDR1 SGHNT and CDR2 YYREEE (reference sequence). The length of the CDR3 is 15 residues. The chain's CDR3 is CASSLGGLVTGELFF. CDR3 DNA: TGTGCCAGCAGCTTGGGGGGACTAGTAACCGGGGAGCTGTTTTTT. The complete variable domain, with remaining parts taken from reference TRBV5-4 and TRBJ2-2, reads ETGVTQSPTHLIKTRGQQVTLRCSSQSGHNTVSWYQQALGQGPQFIFQYYREEENGRGNFPPRFSGLQFPNYSSELNVNALELDDSALYLCASSLGGLVTGELFFGEGSRLTVL.

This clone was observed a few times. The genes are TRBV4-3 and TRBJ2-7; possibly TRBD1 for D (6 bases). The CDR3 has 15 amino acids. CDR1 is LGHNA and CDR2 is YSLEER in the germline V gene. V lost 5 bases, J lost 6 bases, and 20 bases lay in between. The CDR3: CASSGAAGVTGEQYF. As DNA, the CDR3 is TGCGCCAGCAGCGGGGCGGCAGGGGTAACTGGCGAGCAGTACTTC.

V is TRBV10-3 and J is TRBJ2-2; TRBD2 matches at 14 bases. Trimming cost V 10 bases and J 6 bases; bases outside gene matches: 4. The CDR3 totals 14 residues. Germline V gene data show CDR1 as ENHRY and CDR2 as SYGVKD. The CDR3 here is CATLTSGGAGELFF. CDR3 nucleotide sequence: TGTGCCACCTTGACTAGCGGGGGGGCCGGGGAGCTGTTTTTT.

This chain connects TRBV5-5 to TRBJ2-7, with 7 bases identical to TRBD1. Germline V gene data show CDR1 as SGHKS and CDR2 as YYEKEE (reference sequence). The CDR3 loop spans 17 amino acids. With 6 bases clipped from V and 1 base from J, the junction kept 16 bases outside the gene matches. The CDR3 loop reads CASIQRATTGDSYEQYF. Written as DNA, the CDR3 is TGTGCCAGCATCCAACGGGCAACAACAGGGGATTCCTACGAGCAGTACTTC.

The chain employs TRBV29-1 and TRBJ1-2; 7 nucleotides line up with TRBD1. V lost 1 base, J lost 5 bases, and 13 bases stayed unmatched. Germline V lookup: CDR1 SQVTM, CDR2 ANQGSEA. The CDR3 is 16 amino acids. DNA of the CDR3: TGCAGCGTTGAAGGGCATATGGGGGAGACAGGGTATGGCTACACCTTC. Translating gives CSVEGHMGETGYGYTF. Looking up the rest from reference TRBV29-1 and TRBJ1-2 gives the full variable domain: SAVISQKPSRDICQRGTSLTIQCQVDSQVTMMFWYRQQPGQSLTLIATANQGSEATYESGFVIDKFPISRPNLTFSTLTVSNMSPEDSSIYLCSVEGHMGETGYGYTFGSGTRLTVV.

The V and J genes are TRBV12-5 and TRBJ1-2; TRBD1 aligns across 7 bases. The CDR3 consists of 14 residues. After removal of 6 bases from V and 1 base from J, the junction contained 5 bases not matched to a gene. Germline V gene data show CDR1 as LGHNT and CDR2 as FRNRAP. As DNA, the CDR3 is TGTGCTAGTGGCGCGACAGGGTTTAACTATGGCTACACCTTC. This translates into CASGATGFNYGYTF.

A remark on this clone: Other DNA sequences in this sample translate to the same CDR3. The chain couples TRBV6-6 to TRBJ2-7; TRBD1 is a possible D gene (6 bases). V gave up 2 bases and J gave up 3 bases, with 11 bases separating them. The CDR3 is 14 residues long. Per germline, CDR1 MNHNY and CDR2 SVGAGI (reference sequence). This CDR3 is CASSYGQGIYEQYF. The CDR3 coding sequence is TGTGCCAGCAGTTACGGTCAGGGGATCTACGAGCAGTACTTC.

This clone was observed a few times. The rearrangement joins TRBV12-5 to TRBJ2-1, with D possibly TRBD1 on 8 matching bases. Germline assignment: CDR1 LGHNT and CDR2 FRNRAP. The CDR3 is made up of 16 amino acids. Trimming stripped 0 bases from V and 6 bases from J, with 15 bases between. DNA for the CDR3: TGTGCTAGTGGTTTGGTACAGGGGGGGACCTTCAATGAGCAGTTCTTC. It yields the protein CASGLVQGGTFNEQFF.

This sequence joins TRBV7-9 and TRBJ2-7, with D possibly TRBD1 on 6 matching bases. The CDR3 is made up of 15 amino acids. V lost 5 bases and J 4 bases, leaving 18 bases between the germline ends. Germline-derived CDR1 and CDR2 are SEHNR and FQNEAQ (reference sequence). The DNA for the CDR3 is TGTGCCAGCAGCCCTCTAATAGACAGGCCGTACGAGCAGTACTTC. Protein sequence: CASSPLIDRPYEQYF.

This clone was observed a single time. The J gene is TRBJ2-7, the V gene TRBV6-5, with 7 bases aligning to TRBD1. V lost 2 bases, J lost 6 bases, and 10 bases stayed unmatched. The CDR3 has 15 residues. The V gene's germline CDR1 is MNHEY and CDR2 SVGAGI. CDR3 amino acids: CASSYIDRDRGEQYF. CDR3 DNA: TGTGCCAGCAGTTACATCGACAGGGACCGAGGCGAGCAGTACTTC.

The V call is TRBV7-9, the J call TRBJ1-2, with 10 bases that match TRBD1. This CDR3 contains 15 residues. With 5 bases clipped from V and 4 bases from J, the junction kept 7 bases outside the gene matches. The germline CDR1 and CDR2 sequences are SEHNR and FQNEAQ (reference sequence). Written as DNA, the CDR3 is TGTGCCAGCAGCGATTCGGACAGGGGGGTCTATGGCTACACCTTC. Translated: CASSDSDRGVYGYTF.